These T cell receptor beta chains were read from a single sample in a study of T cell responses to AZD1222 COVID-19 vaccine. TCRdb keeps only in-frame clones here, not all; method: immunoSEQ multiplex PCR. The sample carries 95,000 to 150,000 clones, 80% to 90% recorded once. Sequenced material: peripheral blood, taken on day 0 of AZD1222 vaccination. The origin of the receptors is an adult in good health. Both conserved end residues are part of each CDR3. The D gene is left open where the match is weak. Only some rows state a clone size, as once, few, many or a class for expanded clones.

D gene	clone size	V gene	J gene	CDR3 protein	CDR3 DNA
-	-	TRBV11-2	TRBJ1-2	CASSLDLGGPAGIRGYTF	TGTGCCAGCAGCTTAGATCTCGGCGGCCCTGCGGGTATTCGCGGCTACACCTTC
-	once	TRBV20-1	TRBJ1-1	CSARDKGEAFF	TGCAGTGCTAGAGATAAGGGTGAAGCTTTCTTT
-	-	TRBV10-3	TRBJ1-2	CAISPTDAQSVVGYTF	TGTGCCATCAGCCCGACTGACGCACAGAGTGTTGTTGGCTACACCTTC
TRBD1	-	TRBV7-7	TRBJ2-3	CASSRGQGAADTQYF	TGTGCCAGCAGCAGGGGGCAGGGGGCCGCAGATACGCAGTATTTT
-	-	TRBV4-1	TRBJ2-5	CASSRTSGTLEETQYF	TGCGCCAGCAGTCGAACATCCGGGACCCTCGAAGAGACCCAGTACTTC
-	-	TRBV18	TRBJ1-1	CASAFSEDTEAFF	TGTGCCAGCGCTTTCAGTGAGGACACTGAAGCTTTCTTT
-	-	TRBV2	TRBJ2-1	CASTPRGGNEQFF	TGTGCCAGCACCCCCCGCGGAGGCAATGAGCAGTTCTTC
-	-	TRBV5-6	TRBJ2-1	CASSLGWGAFSSYNEQFF	TGTGCCAGCAGCTTGGGATGGGGGGCCTTTAGCTCCTACAATGAGCAGTTCTTC
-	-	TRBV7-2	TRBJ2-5	CASSSYREGETQYF	TGTGCCAGCAGCTCCTACAGGGAAGGAGAGACCCAGTACTTC
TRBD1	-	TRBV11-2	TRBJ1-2	CASSLGQGNYGYTF	TGTGCCAGCAGCTTAGGACAGGGGAACTATGGCTACACCTTC
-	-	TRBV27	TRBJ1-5	CASSTLGNNQPQHF	TGTGCCAGCAGTACTCTGGGAAATAATCAGCCCCAGCATTTT
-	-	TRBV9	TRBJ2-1	CASSERGHWRNEQFF	TGTGCCAGCAGCGAGCGGGGACACTGGAGGAATGAGCAGTTCTTC
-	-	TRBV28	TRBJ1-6	CASSSQSGLTLHF	TGTGCCAGCAGTTCCCAATCAGGGTTGACCCTCCACTTT
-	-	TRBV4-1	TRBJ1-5	CAAGGRVDQPQHF	TGCGCCGCCGGAGGCAGGGTGGATCAGCCCCAGCATTTT
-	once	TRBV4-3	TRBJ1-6	CASSQSTDNNSPLHF	TGCGCCAGCAGCCAGTCTACGGATAATAATTCACCCCTCCACTTT
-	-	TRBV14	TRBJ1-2	CASSVDKTYGYTF	TGTGCCAGCAGCGTGGACAAAACCTATGGCTACACCTTC
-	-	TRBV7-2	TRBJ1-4	CASSLMGQSNEKLFF	TGTGCCAGCAGCTTAATGGGACAATCTAATGAAAAACTGTTTTTT
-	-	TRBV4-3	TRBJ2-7	CASSQGSGPSYEQYF	TGCGCCAGCAGCCAAGGATCGGGACCGTCCTACGAGCAGTACTTC
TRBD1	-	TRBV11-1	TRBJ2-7	CASSFGLQGKQYF	TGTGCCAGCAGCTTCGGGTTACAGGGGAAGCAGTACTTC
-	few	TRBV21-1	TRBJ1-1	CASSTPWDSNTEAFF	TGTGCCAGCAGCACCCCTTGGGACTCGAACACTGAAGCTTTCTTT
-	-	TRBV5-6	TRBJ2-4	CASSLAVGLAKNIQYF	TGTGCCAGCAGCTTGGCGGTAGGATTAGCCAAAAACATTCAGTACTTC
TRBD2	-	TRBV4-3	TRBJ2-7	CASSQGAGVDEQYF	TGCGCCAGCAGCCAAGGAGCGGGAGTTGACGAGCAGTACTTC
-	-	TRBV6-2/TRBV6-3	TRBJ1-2	CASSYPIYGYTF	TGTGCCAGCAGTTACCCGATCTATGGCTACACCTTC
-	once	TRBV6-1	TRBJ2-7	CASSEGSNLYEQYF	TGTGCCAGCAGTGAAGGCTCGAACCTCTACGAGCAGTACTTC
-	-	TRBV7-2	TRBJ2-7	CASRPGSGAGEQYF	TGTGCCAGCAGGCCGGGGTCTGGGGCGGGGGAGCAGTACTTC
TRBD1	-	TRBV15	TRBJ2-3	CATSTGGDRGTDTQYF	TGTGCCACCAGCACAGGGGGGGACAGGGGAACAGATACGCAGTATTTT
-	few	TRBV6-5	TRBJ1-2	CASRLTALNYGYTF	TGTGCCAGCAGACTGACAGCCTTAAACTATGGCTACACCTTC
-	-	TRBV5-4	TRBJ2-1	CASSLPLSYNEQFF	TGTGCCAGCAGCTTGCCCCTCTCCTACAATGAGCAGTTCTTC
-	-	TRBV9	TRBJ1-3	CASSGGGSGNTIYF	TGTGCCAGCAGCGGCGGAGGCTCTGGAAACACCATATATTTT
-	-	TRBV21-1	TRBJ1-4	CASRRRDRVSPATNEKLFF	TGTGCCAGCAGGCGCCGGGACAGGGTTTCCCCTGCAACTAATGAAAAACTGTTTTTT
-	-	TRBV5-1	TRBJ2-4	CASSLGRVPQKNIQYF	TGCGCCAGCAGCTTGGGGAGGGTCCCTCAAAAAAACATTCAGTACTTC
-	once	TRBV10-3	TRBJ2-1	CAITSGTHTYEQFF	TGTGCCATCACCTCCGGGACACACACTTATGAGCAGTTCTTC
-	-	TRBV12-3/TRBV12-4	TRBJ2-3	CASSRQYTDTQYF	TGTGCCAGCAGCCGACAGTACACAGATACGCAGTATTTT
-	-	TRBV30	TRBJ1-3	CAWSRRGSLSGNTIYF	TGTGCCTGGAGTCGAAGGGGATCTCTCTCTGGAAACACCATATATTTT
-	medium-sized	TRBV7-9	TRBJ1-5	CASSLSSDISNQPQHF	TGTGCCAGCAGCTTGTCCTCAGACATTTCCAATCAGCCCCAGCATTTT
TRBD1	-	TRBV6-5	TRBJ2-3	CASGSGTGFPDTQYF	TGTGCCAGCGGGAGCGGGACAGGGTTCCCAGATACGCAGTATTTT
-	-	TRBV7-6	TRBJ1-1	CASTRVYRDMNTEAFF	TGTGCCAGCACCAGAGTGTATAGGGATATGAACACTGAAGCTTTCTTT
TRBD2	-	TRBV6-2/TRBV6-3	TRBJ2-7	CASSYPTTSGGPIYEQYF	TGTGCCAGCAGTTACCCCACGACTAGCGGGGGGCCTATCTACGAGCAGTACTTC
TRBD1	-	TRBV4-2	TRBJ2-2	CASSHPTGTANTGELFF	TGTGCCAGCAGCCATCCGACCGGGACAGCGAACACCGGGGAGCTGTTTTTT
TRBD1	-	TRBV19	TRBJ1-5	CASSRGQGQPQHF	TGTGCCAGTAGTAGGGGACAGGGCCAGCCCCAGCATTTT
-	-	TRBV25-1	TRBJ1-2	CASSEWSGETYGYTF	TGTGCCAGCAGTGAATGGTCAGGGGAGACCTATGGCTACACCTTC
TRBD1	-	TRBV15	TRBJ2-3	CATSGPTGIGDTQYF	TGTGCCACCAGCGGCCCGACAGGGATCGGAGATACGCAGTATTTT
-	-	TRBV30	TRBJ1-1	CAWNQGPSEAFF	TGTGCCTGGAACCAAGGGCCGTCTGAAGCTTTCTTT
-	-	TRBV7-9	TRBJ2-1	CASSVDYLGEQFF	TGTGCCAGCAGCGTGGACTACCTCGGTGAGCAGTTCTTC
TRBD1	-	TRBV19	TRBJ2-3	CASRLGQGRENTQYF	TGTGCCAGTAGGCTGGGACAGGGGAGGGAGAATACGCAGTATTTT
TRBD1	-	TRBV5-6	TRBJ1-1	CASSPDRRLNTEAFF	TGTGCCAGCAGCCCGGACAGGCGTTTGAACACTGAAGCTTTCTTT
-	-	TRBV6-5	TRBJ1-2	CASSSPSFRNYGYTF	TGTGCCAGCAGTTCGCCCTCCTTCCGAAATTATGGCTACACCTTC
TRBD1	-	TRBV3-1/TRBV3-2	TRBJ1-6	CASSPRTGISPLHF	TGTGCCAGCAGCCCACGGACAGGGATTTCACCCCTCCACTTT
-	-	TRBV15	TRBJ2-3	CATSRAGWGDTQYF	TGTGCCACCAGCAGAGCGGGATGGGGAGATACGCAGTATTTT
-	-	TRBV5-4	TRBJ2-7	CASSFSRPGEQYF	TGTGCCAGCAGCTTTTCCAGACCGGGGGAGCAGTACTTC
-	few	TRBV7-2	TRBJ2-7	CASSLSPLLSYEQYF	TGTGCCAGCAGCTTATCCCCACTACTCTCCTACGAGCAGTACTTC
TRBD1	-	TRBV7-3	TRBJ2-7	CASSLTPGGTGDEQYF	TGTGCCAGCAGCTTAACTCCCGGAGGGACAGGGGACGAGCAGTACTTC
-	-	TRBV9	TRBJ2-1	CASSPSYNEQFF	TGTGCCAGCAGTCCTTCATACAATGAGCAGTTCTTC
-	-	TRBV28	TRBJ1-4	CASSLAGRILFF	TGTGCCAGCAGTCTAGCGGGGCGGATCCTGTTTTTT
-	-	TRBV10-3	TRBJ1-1	CAIKQNPGETTEAFF	TGTGCCATCAAACAGAACCCAGGGGAGACCACTGAAGCTTTCTTT